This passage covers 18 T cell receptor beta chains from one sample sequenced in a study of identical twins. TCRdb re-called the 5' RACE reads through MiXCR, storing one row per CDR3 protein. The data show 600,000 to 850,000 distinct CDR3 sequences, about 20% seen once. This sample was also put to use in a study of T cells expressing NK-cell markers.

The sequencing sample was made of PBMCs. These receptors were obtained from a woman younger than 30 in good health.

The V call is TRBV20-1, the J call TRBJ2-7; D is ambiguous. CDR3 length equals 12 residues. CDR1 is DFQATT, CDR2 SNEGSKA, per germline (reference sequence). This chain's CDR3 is CGATDRPYEQYF. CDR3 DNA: TGCGGAGCGACGGACCGACCCTACGAGCAGTACTTC.

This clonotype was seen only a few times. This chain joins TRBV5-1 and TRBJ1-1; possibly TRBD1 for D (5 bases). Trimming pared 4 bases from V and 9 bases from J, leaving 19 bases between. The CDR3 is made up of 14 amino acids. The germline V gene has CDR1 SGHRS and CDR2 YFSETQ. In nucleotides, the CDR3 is TGCGCCAGCAGCCCCCCGGAAGGGGCTCGACAAGCTTTCTTT. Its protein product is CASSPPEGARQAFF.

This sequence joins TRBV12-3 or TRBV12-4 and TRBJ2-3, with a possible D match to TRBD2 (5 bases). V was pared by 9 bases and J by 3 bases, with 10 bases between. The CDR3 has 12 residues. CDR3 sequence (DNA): TGTGCCAGTCATGGCGGGACAGATACGCAGTATTTT. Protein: CASHGGTDTQYF.

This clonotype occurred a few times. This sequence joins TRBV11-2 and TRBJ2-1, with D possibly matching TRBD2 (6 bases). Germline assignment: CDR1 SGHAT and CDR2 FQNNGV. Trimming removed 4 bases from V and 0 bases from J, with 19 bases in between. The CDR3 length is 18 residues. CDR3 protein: CASSSPRGLALSYNEQFF. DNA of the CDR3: TGTGCCAGCAGCTCCCCTCGTGGGCTAGCGCTCTCCTACAATGAGCAGTTCTTC.

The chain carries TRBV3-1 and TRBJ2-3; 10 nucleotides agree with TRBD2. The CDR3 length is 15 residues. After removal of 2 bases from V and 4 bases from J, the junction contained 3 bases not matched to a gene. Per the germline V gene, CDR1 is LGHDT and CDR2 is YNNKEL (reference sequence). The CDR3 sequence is CASSQLAGVADTQYF. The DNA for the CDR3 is TGTGCCAGCAGCCAACTAGCGGGAGTAGCAGATACGCAGTATTTT.

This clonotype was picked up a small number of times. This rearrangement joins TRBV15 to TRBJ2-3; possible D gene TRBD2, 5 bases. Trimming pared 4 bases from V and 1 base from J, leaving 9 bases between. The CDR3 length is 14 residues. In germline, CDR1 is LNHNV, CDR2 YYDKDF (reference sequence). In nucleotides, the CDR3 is TGTGCCACCAGCACTGGACTGGGCACAGATACGCAGTATTTT. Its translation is CATSTGLGTDTQYF.

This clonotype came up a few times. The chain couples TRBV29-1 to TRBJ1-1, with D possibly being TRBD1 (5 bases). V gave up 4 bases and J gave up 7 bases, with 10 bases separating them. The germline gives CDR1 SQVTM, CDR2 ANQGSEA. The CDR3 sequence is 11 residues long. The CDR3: CSVVGDSEAFF. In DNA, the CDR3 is TGCAGCGTTGTGGGCGACAGTGAAGCTTTCTTT.

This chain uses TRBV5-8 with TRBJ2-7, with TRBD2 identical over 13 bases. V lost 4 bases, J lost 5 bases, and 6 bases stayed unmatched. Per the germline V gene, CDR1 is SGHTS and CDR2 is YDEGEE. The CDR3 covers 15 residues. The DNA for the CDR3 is TGTGCCAGCAGCGTGCGGACTAGCGGGGGAAACGAGCAGTACTTC. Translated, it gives CASSVRTSGGNEQYF.

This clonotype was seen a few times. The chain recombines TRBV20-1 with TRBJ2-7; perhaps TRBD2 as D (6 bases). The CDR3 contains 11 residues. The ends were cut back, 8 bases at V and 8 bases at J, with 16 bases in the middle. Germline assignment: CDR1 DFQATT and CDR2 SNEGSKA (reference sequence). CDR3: CSTYYREQQYF. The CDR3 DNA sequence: TGCAGTACATACTACCGGGAGCAGCAGTACTTC.

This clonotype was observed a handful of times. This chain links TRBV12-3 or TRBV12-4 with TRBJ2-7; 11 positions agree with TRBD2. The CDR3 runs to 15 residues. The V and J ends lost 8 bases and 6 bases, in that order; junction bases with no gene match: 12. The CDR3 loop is CASRLSASGRFEQYF. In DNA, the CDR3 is TGTGCCAGCCGGCTGTCGGCTAGCGGGAGGTTCGAGCAGTACTTC.

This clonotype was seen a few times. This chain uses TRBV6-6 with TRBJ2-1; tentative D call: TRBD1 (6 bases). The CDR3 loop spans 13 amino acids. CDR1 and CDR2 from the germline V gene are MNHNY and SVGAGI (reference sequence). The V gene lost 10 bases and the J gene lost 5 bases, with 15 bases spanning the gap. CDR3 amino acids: CAIKDRSNNEQFF. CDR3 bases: TGTGCCATCAAGGACAGATCAAACAATGAGCAGTTCTTC.

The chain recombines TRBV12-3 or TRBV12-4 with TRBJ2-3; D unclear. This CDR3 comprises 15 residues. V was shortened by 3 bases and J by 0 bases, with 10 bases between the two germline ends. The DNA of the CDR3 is TGTGCCAGCAGTTTGGGCGATCCGAGCACAGATACGCAGTATTTT. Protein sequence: CASSLGDPSTDTQYF.

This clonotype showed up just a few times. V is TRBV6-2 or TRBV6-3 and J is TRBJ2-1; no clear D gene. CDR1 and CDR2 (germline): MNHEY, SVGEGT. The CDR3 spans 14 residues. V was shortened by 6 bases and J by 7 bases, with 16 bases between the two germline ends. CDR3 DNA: TGTGCCAGCAGCAGACGAGACCCCCTTAATGAGCAGTTCTTC. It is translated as CASSRRDPLNEQFF.

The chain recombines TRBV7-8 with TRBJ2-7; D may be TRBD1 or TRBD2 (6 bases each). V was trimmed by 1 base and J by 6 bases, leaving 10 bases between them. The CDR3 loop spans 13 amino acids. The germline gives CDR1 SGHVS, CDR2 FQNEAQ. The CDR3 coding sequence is TGTGCCAGCAGCTTAGTTCGGGGGCTCGAGCAGTACTTC. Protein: CASSLVRGLEQYF.

The CDR3 DNA follows: TGTGCCAGCTCAAGGCCCCTCTCCTACAATGAGCAGTTCTTC. Its translation is CASSRPLSYNEQFF. This chain links TRBV18 with TRBJ2-1; D is unresolved. Trimming shortened V by 5 bases and J by 0 bases, and 8 bases separated the two germline ends. This CDR3 is 14 amino acids long. The germline gives CDR1 KGHSH, CDR2 LQKENI. Full variable domain (rest looked up from reference TRBV18 and TRBJ2-1): NAGVMQNPRHLVRRRGQEARLRCSPMKGHSHVYWYRQLPEEGLKFMVYLQKENIIDESGMPKERFSAEFPKEGPSILRIQQVVRGDSAAYFCASSRPLSYNEQFFGPGTRLTVL.

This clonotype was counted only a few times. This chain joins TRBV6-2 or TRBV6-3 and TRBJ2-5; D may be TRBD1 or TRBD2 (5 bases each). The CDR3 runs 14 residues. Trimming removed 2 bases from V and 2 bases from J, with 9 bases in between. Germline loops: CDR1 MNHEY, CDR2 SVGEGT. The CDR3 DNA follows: TGTGCCAGCAGTTACGGGACGGCACAAGAGACCCAGTACTTC. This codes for CASSYGTAQETQYF.

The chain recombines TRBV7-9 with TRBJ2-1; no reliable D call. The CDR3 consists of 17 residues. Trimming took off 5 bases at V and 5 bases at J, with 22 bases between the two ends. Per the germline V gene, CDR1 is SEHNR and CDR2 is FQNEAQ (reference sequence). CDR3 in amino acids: CASSPVGIAVHNNEQFF. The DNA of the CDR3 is TGTGCCAGCAGCCCCGTTGGAATAGCAGTTCATAACAATGAGCAGTTCTTC.

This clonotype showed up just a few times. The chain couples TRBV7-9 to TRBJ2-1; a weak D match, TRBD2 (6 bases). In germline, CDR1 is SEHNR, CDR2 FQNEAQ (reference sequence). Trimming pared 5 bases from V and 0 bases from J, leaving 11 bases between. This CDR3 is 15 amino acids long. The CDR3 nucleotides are TGTGCCAGCAGCCGGGACTTCTACTCCTACAATGAGCAGTTCTTC. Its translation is CASSRDFYSYNEQFF.